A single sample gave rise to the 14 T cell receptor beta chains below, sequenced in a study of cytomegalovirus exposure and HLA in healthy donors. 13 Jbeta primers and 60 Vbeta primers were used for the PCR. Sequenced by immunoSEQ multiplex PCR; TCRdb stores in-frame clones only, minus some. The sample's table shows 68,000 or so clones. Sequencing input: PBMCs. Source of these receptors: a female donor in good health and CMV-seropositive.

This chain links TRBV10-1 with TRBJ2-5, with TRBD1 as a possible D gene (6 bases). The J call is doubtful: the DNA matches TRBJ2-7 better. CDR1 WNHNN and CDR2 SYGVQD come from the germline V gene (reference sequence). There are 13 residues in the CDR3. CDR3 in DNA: TGCGCCAGCAGTGAGCCAGGGGACTACGAGCAGTACTTC. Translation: CASSEPGDYEQYF.

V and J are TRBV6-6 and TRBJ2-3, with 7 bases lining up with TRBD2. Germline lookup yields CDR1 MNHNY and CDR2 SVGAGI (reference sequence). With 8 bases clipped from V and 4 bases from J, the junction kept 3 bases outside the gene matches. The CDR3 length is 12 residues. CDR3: CASRGSPDTQYF. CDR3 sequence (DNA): TGTGCCAGCCGCGGGAGCCCAGATACGCAGTATTTT.

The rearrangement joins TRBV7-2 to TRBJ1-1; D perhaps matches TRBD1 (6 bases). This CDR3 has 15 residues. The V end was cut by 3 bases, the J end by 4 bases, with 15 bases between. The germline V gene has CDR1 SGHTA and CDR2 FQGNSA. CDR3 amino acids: CASSFDRSGGTEAFF. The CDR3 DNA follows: TGTGCCAGCAGCTTCGACAGGTCTGGGGGCACTGAAGCTTTCTTT.

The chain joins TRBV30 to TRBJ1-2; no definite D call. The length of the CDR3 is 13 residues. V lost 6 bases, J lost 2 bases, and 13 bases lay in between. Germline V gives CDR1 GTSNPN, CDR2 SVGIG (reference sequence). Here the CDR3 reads CACSVEANYGYTF. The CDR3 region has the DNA TGTGCCTGTTCCGTAGAGGCCAACTATGGCTACACCTTC.

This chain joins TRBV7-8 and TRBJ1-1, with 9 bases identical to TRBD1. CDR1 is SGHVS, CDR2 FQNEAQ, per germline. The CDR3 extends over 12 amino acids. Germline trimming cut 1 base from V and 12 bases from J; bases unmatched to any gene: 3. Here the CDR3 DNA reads TGTGCCAGCAGCTTAGAGACAGGGGGAACTTTCTTT. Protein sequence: CASSLETGGTFF.

The CDR3 DNA is TGTGCCTGGAGTGCTTCGGTTATGAGCTCTGGAAACACCATATATTTT. Translation: CAWSASVMSSGNTIYF. This chain uses TRBV30 with TRBJ1-3; D not certain. CDR1 and CDR2 (germline): GTSNPN, SVGIG (reference sequence). Trimming took 1 base from V and 0 from J, leaving 13 bases between them. The CDR3 is 16 residues long.

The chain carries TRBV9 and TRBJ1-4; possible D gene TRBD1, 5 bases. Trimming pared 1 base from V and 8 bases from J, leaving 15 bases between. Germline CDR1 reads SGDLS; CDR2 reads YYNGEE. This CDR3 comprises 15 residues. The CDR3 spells CASSVQGQGGEKLFF. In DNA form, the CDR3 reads TGTGCCAGCAGCGTACAGGGTCAGGGTGGCGAAAAACTGTTTTTT.

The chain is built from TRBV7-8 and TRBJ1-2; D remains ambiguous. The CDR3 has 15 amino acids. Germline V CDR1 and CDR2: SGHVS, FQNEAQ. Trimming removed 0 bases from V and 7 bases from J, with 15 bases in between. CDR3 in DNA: TGTGCCAGCAGCTTAGCGAATCGCGGGAGTCGTGGCTACACCTTC. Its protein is CASSLANRGSRGYTF.

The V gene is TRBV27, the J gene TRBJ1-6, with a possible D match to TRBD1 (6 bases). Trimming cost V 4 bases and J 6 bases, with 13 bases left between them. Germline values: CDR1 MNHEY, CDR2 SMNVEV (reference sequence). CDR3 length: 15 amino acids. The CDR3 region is CASSSMARGNSPLHF. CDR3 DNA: TGTGCCAGCAGTTCAATGGCCAGGGGTAATTCACCCCTCCACTTT.

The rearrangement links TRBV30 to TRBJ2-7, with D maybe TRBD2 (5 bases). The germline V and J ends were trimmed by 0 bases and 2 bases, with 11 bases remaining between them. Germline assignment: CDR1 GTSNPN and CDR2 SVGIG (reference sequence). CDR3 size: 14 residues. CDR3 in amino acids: CAWSVLRAPYEQYF. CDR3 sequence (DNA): TGTGCCTGGAGTGTGTTGCGGGCCCCCTACGAGCAGTACTTC.

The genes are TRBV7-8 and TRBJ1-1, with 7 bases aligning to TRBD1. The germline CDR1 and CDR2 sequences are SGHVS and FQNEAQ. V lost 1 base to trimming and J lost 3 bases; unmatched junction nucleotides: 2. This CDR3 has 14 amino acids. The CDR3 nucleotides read TGTGCCAGCAGCTTAGAGGGGGCTGACACTGAAGCTTTCTTT. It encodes CASSLEGADTEAFF.

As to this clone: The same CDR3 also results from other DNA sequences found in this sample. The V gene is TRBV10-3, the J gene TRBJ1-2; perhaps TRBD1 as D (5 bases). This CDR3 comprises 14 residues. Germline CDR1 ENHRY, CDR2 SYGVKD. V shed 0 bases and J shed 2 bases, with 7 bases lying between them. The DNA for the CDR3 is TGTGCCATCAGTGAGTCCGGGGGGAACTATGGCTACACCTTC. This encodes CAISESGGNYGYTF.

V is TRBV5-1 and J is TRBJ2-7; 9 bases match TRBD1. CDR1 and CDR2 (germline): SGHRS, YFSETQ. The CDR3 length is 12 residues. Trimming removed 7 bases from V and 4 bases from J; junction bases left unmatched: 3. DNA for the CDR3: TGCGCCAGCGGGACAGGGCTGTACGAGCAGTACTTC. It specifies CASGTGLYEQYF. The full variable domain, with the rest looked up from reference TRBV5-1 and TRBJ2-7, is KAGVTQTPRYLIKTRGQQVTLSCSPISGHRSVSWYQQTPGQGLQFLFEYFSETQRNKGNFPGRFSGRQFSNSRSEMNVSTLELGDSALYLCASGTGLYEQYFGPGTRLTVT.

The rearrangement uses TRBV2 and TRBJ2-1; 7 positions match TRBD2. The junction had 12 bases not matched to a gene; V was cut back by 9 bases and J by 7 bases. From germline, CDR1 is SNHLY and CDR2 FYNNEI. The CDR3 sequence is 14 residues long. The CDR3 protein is CARSLSGSGNEQFF. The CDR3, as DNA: TGTGCCAGATCCCTTAGCGGGTCGGGTAATGAGCAGTTCTTC.